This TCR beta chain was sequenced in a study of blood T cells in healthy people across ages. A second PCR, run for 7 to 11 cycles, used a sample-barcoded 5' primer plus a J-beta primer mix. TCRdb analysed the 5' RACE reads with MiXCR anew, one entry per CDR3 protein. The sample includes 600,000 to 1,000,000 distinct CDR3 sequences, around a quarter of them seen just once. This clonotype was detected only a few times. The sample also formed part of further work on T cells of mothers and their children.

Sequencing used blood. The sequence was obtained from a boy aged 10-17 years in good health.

This chain's CDR3 is CASSLSPGGTEAFF. CDR3 nucleotide sequence: TGTGCCAGCAGCTTATCTCCGGGGGGCACTGAAGCTTTCTTT. V and J are TRBV7-8 and TRBJ1-1, with a possible D match to TRBD1 (5 bases). The CDR3 length is 14 residues. V lost 2 bases, J lost 4 bases, and 11 bases lay in between. Germline CDR1 is SGHVS and CDR2 is FQNEAQ.